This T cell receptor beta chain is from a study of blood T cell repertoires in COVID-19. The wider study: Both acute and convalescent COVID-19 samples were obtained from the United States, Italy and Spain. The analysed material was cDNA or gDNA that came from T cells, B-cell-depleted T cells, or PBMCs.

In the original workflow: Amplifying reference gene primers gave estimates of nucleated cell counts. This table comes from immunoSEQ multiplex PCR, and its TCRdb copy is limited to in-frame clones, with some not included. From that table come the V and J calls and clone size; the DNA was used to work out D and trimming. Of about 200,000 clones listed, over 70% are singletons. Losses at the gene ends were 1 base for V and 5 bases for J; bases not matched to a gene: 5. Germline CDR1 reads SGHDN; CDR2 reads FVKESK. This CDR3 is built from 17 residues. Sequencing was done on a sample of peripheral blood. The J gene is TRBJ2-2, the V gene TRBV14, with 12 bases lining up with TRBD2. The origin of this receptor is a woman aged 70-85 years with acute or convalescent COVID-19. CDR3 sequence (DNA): TGTGCCAGCAGCCAAGGACTAGCGGGAGAGGGGACCGGGGAGCTGTTTTTT. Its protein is CASSQGLAGEGTGELFF.